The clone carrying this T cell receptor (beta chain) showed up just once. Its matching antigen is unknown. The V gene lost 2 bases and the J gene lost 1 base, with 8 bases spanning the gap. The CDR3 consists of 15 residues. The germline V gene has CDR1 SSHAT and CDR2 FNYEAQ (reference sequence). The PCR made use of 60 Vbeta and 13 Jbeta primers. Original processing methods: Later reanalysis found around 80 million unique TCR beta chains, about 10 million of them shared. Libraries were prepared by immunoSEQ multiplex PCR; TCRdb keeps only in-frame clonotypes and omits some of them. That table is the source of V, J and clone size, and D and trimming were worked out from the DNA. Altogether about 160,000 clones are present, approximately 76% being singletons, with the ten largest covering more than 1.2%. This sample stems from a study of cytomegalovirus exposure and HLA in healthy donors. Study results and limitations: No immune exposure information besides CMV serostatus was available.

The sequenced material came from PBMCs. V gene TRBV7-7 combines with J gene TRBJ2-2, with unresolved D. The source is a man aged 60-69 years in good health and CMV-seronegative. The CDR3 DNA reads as TGTGCCAGCAGCTTACACTCAGGGAACACCGGGGAGCTGTTTTTT. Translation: CASSLHSGNTGELFF.